This TCR beta chain is drawn from a study of blood T cell repertoires in COVID-19. Study at large: Samples of COVID-19 (acute and convalescent) were obtained from the United States, Italy and Spain. Sample material is recorded as cDNA or gDNA derived from T cells, B-cell-depleted T cells, or PBMCs.

Authors' data handling: Amplifying reference gene primers gave estimates of nucleated cell counts. The repertoire was sequenced with immunoSEQ multiplex PCR; TCRdb's copy has only in-frame clones and lacks some. V and J calls and clone size follow that table, whereas D and trimming were derived from the DNA. The sample carries more than 45,000 clones, under 85% recorded once. Sequencing was performed on peripheral blood. This clonotype originated in a man aged 80 or over in a cohort sampled during active COVID-19.

This CDR3 reads CAISEHNAYGYTF. CDR3 nucleotides: TGTGCCATCAGTGAACACAATGCCTATGGCTACACCTTC. The V and J genes are TRBV10-3 and TRBJ1-2; no clear D. Trimming removed 3 bases from V and 4 bases from J, with 9 bases in between. This CDR3 region has 13 residues. CDR1 is ENHRY, CDR2 SYGVKD, per germline.